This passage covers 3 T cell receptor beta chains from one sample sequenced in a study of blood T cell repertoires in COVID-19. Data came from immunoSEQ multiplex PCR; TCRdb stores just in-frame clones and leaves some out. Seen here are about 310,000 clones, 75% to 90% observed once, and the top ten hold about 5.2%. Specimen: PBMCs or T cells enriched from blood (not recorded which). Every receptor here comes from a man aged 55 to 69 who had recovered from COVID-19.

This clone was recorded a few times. CDR3 DNA: TGCGCCAGCAGCGGGGACAGTAACACTGAAGCTTTCTTT. Its protein is CASSGDSNTEAFF. V is TRBV5-1 and J is TRBJ1-1, with 7 bases that match TRBD1. The ends lost 4 bases at V and 2 bases at J; junction bases unmatched: 2. Germline V lookup: CDR1 SGHRS, CDR2 YFSETQ. CDR3 length: 13 amino acids.

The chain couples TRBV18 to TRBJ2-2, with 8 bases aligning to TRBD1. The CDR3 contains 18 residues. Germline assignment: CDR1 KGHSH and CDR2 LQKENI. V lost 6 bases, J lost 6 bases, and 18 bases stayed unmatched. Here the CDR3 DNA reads TGTGCCAGCTCCACACGAGGCGGGGACAGGCGGGTCTCCGGGGAGCTGTTTTTT. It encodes CASSTRGGDRRVSGELFF.

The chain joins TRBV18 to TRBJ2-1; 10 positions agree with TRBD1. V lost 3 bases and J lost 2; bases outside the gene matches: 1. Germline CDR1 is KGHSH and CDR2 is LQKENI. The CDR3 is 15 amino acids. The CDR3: CASSPTGGAYNEQFF. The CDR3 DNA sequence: TGTGCCAGCTCACCGACAGGGGGCGCCTACAATGAGCAGTTCTTC.